This TCR beta chain was recorded in a study of blood T cell repertoires in COVID-19. Looking at the study overall: From the United States, Italy and Spain came samples of acute and convalescent COVID-19. T cells, B-cell-depleted T cells, or PBMCs supplied cDNA or gDNA.

The trim removed 1 base at V and 4 bases at J, leaving 4 bases unmatched. CDR1 is LNHDA and CDR2 is SQIVND in the germline V gene (reference sequence). The CDR3 totals 15 residues. Clones were read by immunoSEQ multiplex PCR, and TCRdb kept only the in-frame ones, dropping some. The sample has approximately 270,000 clones; 86% are singletons. This TCR was recovered from a man aged 40-55 years with active or convalescent COVID-19. Sequencing used peripheral blood. The chain combines TRBV19 with TRBJ2-1; TRBD2 matches 7 bases. DNA of the CDR3: TGTGCCAGTAGTATAGGGAGCGGGGAGTACAATGAGCAGTTCTTC. The encoded protein is CASSIGSGEYNEQFF.